The T cell receptor beta chain under discussion was sequenced for a study of T cell responses to AZD1222 COVID-19 vaccine. Study results and caveats: Repertoires in all cases were sampled only once the peak T cell response had passed. Nearly half of spike-specific TCRs reportedly target variant regions that are unmutated in the B.1.351 and B.1.1.7 variants. Spike-specific TCR depth and breadth grew after two AZD1222 doses.

Analyses pooled second doses at about 4 or about 12 weeks. In germline, CDR1 is GTSNPN, CDR2 SVGIG (reference sequence). The CDR3 runs to 13 residues. Germline trimming cut 4 bases from V and 4 bases from J; bases unmatched to any gene: 6. This table comes from immunoSEQ multiplex PCR, and its TCRdb copy is limited to in-frame clones, with some not included. In the table there are 90,000 to 150,000 clones, roughly 91% of which are singletons. Turning to this clone: Its specificity is not known.

The rearrangement uses TRBV30 and TRBJ2-7, with 8 nucleotides matching TRBD1. The receptor comes from an adult who received the AZD1222 COVID-19 vaccine. Sample: peripheral blood, taken 28 days after the second AZD1222 dose. The CDR3 loop reads CAWTTGGRYEQYF. CDR3 nucleotide sequence: TGTGCCTGGACCACAGGGGGTAGGTACGAGCAGTACTTC.